This T cell receptor beta chain was recorded in a study of T-cell memory formation after mild COVID-19. The CDR3 totals 16 residues. Trimming stripped 5 bases from V and 0 bases from J, with 16 bases between. Looked up from germline, CDR1 is SEHNR and CDR2 is FQNEAQ (reference sequence). TCRdb reprocessed the 5' RACE reads via MiXCR and lists one record per CDR3 protein. The profile covers 350,000 to 500,000 distinct CDR3 sequences, with around 22% appearing a single time and 10% to 15% taken by the ten largest. The table lists this clonotype with a few counts. This TCR derives from an adult woman who had mild COVID-19 (a few samples of this study predate the infection). Cell type and time point are not known. The sample comprised PBMCs or a T cell subset sorted from them (not recorded which). V gene TRBV7-9 combines with J gene TRBJ1-1; TRBD1 is a possible D gene (6 bases). The CDR3: CASSPRTAPMNTEAFF. CDR3 coding DNA: TGTGCCAGCAGCCCCCGGACAGCCCCCATGAACACTGAAGCTTTCTTT.